These T cell receptor beta chains were read from a single sample in a study of shared clonotypes between healthy human individuals. Libraries were prepared by immunoSEQ multiplex PCR; TCRdb keeps only in-frame clonotypes and omits some of them. The sample includes 2 million to 2.5 million clones, around 92% of them seen just once. Sample: naive CD4+ T cells from PBMCs. These receptors were taken from a young man in good health. Some clones in this sample may be carry-over from other donors' samples. CDR3s include the opening cysteine and the closing phenylalanine or tryptophan. D genes are given only for firm matches. A clone size is listed for some rows: how often the clone was seen (once, few, many), or a class if it is expanded.

V gene	clone size	D gene	J gene	CDR3 DNA	CDR3 protein
TRBV2	.	.	TRBJ2-5	TGTGCCAGCAGTGGGATAGGCCCCAGTCAAGAGACCCAGTACTTC	CASSGIGPSQETQYF
TRBV2	.	.	TRBJ1-2	TGTGCCAGCAGTGATGGACGGAACTATGGCTACACCTTC	CASSDGRNYGYTF
TRBV7-2	.	.	TRBJ1-5	TGTGCCAGCAGCTCTTTAGTTAGCAATCAGCCCCAGCATTTT	CASSSLVSNQPQHF
TRBV28	.	TRBD2	TRBJ2-1	TGTGCCAGCAGTGGGCGGGGGGCTTTTTACAATGAGCAGTTCTTC	CASSGRGAFYNEQFF
TRBV5-8	once	.	TRBJ2-3	TGTGCCAGCAGCTTGCGGCGCTCCCTCGGCGCAGATACGCAGTATTTT	CASSLRRSLGADTQYF
TRBV6-6	once	.	TRBJ2-7	TGTGCCAGCAGTTACTCCTACGGACTGCCCTACGAGCAGTACTTC	CASSYSYGLPYEQYF
TRBV7-3	.	TRBD2	TRBJ2-2	TGTGCCAGCAGCCGCCCGGGACTAGCGCAGATACCGAACACCGGGGAGCTGTTTTTT	CASSRPGLAQIPNTGELFF
TRBV23-1	.	.	TRBJ2-1	TGCGCCAGCAGTCCAGTGAGGGTGTCCTGGGTCGATGAGCAGTTCTTC	CASSPVRVSWVDEQFF
TRBV29-1	once	.	TRBJ2-7	TGCAGCGTTTACGGGGAGGGGGAGTACGAGCAGTACTTC	CSVYGEGEYEQYF
TRBV5-5	.	.	TRBJ1-2	TGTGCCAGCAGCCGGGACCGAGCTAACTATGGCTACACCTTC	CASSRDRANYGYTF
TRBV4-1	once	TRBD2	TRBJ2-2	TGCGCCAGCAGCAACATGGGATGGGAGGGCACCGGGGAGCTGTTTTTT	CASSNMGWEGTGELFF
TRBV28	.	.	TRBJ2-2	TGTGCCAGCATTCCGAACACCGGGGAGCTGTTTTTT	CASIPNTGELFF
TRBV4-2	.	.	TRBJ2-3	TGTGCCAGCAGCCAAGATTTGGCTAGAGTTGCCGTGGATACGCAGTATTTT	CASSQDLARVAVDTQYF
TRBV18	.	.	TRBJ1-4	TGTGCCAGCTCACCAACCACAACTAATGAAAAACTGTTTTTT	CASSPTTTNEKLFF
TRBV18	.	.	TRBJ1-4	TGTGCCAGCTCACCTAATATTGGGGGCGAAGATGAAAAACTGTTTTTT	CASSPNIGGEDEKLFF
TRBV10-3	.	TRBD2	TRBJ2-5	TGTGCCATCAGTGAGGCTAGCGGCAGTACGTCCCAGTACTTC	CAISEASGSTSQYF
TRBV11-3	.	.	TRBJ2-1	TGTGCCAGCAGCCCCCAGTTCTTC	CASSPQFF
TRBV5-6	.	.	TRBJ2-7	TGTGCCAGCAGCCGAACGACAGGCCGTCCATACGAGCAGTACTTC	CASSRTTGRPYEQYF
TRBV14	.	.	TRBJ2-5	TGTGCCAGCAGCCAAGGGGCGGACATCCAAGAGACCCAGTACTTC	CASSQGADIQETQYF